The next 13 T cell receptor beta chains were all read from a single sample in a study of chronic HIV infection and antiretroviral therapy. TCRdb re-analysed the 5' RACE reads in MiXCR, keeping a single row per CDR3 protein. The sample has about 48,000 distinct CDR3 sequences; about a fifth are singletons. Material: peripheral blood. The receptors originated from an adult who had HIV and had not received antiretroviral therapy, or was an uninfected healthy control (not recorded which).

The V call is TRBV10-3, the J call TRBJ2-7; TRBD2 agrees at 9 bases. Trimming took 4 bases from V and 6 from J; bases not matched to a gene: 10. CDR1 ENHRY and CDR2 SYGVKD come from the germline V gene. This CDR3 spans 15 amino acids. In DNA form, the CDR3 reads TGTGCCATCAGTGGCTCCGGCGGGAGGGCCATCGAGCAGTACTTC. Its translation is CAISGSGGRAIEQYF.

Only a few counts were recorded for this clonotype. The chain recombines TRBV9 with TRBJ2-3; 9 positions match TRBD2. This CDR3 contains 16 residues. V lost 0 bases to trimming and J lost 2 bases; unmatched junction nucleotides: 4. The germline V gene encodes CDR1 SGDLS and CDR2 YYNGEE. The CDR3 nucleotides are TGTGCCAGCAGCGTAGGCCCTAGCGGGACCACAGATACGCAGTATTTT. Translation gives CASSVGPSGTTDTQYF.

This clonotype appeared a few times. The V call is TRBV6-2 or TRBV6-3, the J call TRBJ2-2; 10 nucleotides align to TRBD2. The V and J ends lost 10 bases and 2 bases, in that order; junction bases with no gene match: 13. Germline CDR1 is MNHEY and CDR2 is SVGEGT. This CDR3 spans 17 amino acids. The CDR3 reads CATSERTSGVNTGELFF. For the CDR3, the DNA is TGTGCCACATCGGAAAGGACTAGCGGAGTCAACACCGGGGAGCTGTTTTTT.

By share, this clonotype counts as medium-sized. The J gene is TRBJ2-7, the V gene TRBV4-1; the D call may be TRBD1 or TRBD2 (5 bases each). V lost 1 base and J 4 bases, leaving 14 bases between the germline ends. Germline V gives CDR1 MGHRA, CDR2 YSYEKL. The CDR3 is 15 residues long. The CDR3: CASSQAGAAEYEQYF. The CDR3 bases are TGCGCCAGCAGCCAAGCCGGGGCAGCAGAGTACGAGCAGTACTTC.

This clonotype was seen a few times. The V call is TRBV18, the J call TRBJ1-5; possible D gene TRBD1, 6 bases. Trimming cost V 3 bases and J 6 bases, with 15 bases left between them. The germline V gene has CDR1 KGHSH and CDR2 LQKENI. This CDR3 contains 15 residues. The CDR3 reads CASSPSRGGGQPQHF. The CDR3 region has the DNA TGTGCCAGCTCACCCTCCAGGGGAGGGGGTCAGCCCCAGCATTTT.

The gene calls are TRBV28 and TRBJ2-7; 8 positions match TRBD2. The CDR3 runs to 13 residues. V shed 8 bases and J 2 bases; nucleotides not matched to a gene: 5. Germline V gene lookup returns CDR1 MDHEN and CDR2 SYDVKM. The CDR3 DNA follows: TGTGCCAGCGGCGGGAGGCCCCCCTACGAGCAGTACTTC. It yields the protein CASGGRPPYEQYF.

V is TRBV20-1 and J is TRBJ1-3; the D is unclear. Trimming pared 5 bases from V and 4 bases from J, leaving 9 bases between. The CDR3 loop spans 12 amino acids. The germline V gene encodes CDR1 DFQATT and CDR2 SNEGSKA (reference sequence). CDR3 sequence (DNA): TGCAGTGCTCGGAGTTCCGGAAACACCATATATTTT. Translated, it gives CSARSSGNTIYF.

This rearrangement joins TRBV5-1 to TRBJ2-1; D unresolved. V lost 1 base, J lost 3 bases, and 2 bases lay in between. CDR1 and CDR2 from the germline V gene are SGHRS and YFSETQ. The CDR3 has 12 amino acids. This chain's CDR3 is CASSLNYNEQFF. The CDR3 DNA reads TGCGCCAGCAGCTTGAACTACAATGAGCAGTTCTTC.

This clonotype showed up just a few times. CDR3 nucleotide sequence: TGCAGCGCGCAGGGGCAGGGGGTCACAGATACGCAGTATTTT. Protein sequence: CSAQGQGVTDTQYF. The V gene is TRBV29-1, the J gene TRBJ2-3, with 7 positions matching TRBD1. In germline, CDR1 is SQVTM, CDR2 ANQGSEA. V trimming: 7 bases; J trimming: 2 bases; junction bases outside the gene matches: 9. The CDR3 consists of 14 residues.

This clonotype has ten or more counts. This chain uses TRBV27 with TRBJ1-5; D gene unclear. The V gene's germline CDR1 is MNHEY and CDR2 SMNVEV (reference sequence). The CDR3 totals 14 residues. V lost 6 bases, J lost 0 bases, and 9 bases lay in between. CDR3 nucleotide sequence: TGTGCCAGCAGCCCAGGTTATAGCAATCAGCCCCAGCATTTT. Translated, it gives CASSPGYSNQPQHF.

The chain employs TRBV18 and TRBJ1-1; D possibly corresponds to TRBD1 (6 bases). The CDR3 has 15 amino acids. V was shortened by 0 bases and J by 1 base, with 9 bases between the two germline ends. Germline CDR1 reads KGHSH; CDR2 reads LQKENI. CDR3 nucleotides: TGTGCCAGCTCACCACCCCAGGGGTCGAACACTGAAGCTTTCTTT. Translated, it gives CASSPPQGSNTEAFF.

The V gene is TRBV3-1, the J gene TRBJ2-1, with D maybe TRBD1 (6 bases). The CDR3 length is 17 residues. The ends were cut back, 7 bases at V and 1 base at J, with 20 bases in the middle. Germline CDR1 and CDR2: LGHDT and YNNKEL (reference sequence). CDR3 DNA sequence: TGTGCCAGCATGCCCATCCCGATGAGGGGGTCCTACAATGAGCAGTTCTTC. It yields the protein CASMPIPMRGSYNEQFF.

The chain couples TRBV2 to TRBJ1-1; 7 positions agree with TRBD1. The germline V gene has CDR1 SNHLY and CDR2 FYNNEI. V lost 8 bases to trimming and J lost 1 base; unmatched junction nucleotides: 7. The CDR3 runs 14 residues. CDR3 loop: CASSRGRGNTEAFF. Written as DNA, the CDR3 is TGTGCCAGCTCTAGGGGGCGCGGGAACACTGAAGCTTTCTTT.